These T cell receptor beta chains were read from a single sample in a study of blood T cell repertoires in COVID-19. This table comes from immunoSEQ multiplex PCR, and its TCRdb copy is limited to in-frame clones, with some not included. This sample has 190,000 or so clones; 80% to 85% occur once, and the top ten carry around 7%. Sequencing used PBMCs or T cells enriched from blood (not recorded which). The receptors here all came from a man aged 35-49 years who had recovered from COVID-19. Each CDR3 is given without its conserved first and last residue. The order of the fields is V gene, J gene, CDR3 length, CDR3 protein.

V gene: TRBV5-1; J gene: TRBJ2-2; CDR3 length: 17; CDR3 protein: ASSPLSSSGGPNTGELF
V gene: TRBV28; J gene: TRBJ1-1; CDR3 length: 15; CDR3 protein: ASSPLQGVLMNTEAF
V gene: TRBV19; J gene: TRBJ1-6; CDR3 length: 14; CDR3 protein: ASNSDRTTYNSPLH
V gene: TRBV18; J gene: TRBJ1-1; CDR3 length: 12; CDR3 protein: ASSPDISNTEAF
V gene: TRBV7-2; J gene: TRBJ1-4; CDR3 length: 14; CDR3 protein: ASSLVASVPNEKLF
V gene: TRBV4-2; J gene: TRBJ1-6; CDR3 length: 12; CDR3 protein: ASSQGSVRSPLH
V gene: TRBV5-1; J gene: TRBJ1-2; CDR3 length: 14; CDR3 protein: ASSLGGGSLNYGYT
V gene: TRBV4-3; J gene: TRBJ1-2; CDR3 length: 13; CDR3 protein: ASSQDRGAAYGYT
V gene: TRBV25-1; J gene: TRBJ1-2; CDR3 length: 11; CDR3 protein: ASSEGAVYGYT
V gene: TRBV7-3; J gene: TRBJ1-1; CDR3 length: 11; CDR3 protein: ASSLTGRQEAF
V gene: TRBV28; J gene: TRBJ1-2; CDR3 length: 13; CDR3 protein: ASSWGQGPNYGYT
V gene: TRBV29-1; J gene: TRBJ1-1; CDR3 length: 12; CDR3 protein: SVDTSTGSTEAF
V gene: TRBV7-8; J gene: TRBJ1-2; CDR3 length: 11; CDR3 protein: ASSLAFPYGYT
V gene: TRBV3-1/TRBV3-2; J gene: TRBJ1-5; CDR3 length: 10; CDR3 protein: ASSRSGQPQH
V gene: TRBV5-6; J gene: TRBJ1-6; CDR3 length: 10; CDR3 protein: ASSSLNSPLH
V gene: TRBV9; J gene: TRBJ1-2; CDR3 length: 12; CDR3 protein: ASSEGRGRPGYT
V gene: TRBV7-2; J gene: TRBJ1-1; CDR3 length: 12; CDR3 protein: ASSRRDLDTEAF
V gene: TRBV6-1; J gene: TRBJ1-5; CDR3 length: 14; CDR3 protein: ASSVGTGGVDQPQH
V gene: TRBV3-1/TRBV3-2; J gene: TRBJ1-3; CDR3 length: 13; CDR3 protein: ASSQVTRAGNTIY
V gene: TRBV19; J gene: TRBJ2-3; CDR3 length: 12; CDR3 protein: ASSTRAGWDTQY
V gene: TRBV7-9; J gene: TRBJ2-1; CDR3 length: 16; CDR3 protein: ASSLASFPEDFYNEQF
V gene: TRBV5-1; J gene: TRBJ1-5; CDR3 length: 13; CDR3 protein: ASSLNGESNQPQH
V gene: TRBV19; J gene: TRBJ2-1; CDR3 length: 19; CDR3 protein: ASSIDGRLAGPPAINNEQF
V gene: TRBV5-1; J gene: TRBJ2-6; CDR3 length: 19; CDR3 protein: ASSRLPGQGRIYSGANVLT
V gene: TRBV2; J gene: TRBJ1-6; CDR3 length: 11; CDR3 protein: ASTGTGDSPLH
V gene: TRBV4-1; J gene: TRBJ2-1; CDR3 length: 13; CDR3 protein: ASSQDIGQGREQF
V gene: TRBV18; J gene: TRBJ2-4; CDR3 length: 16; CDR3 protein: ASSPHAPQGYGRNIQY
V gene: TRBV4-3; J gene: TRBJ1-1; CDR3 length: 12; CDR3 protein: ASSPGHGGTEAF
V gene: TRBV5-8; J gene: TRBJ2-5; CDR3 length: 12; CDR3 protein: ASNSDRPQETQY
V gene: TRBV20-1; J gene: TRBJ1-2; CDR3 length: 11; CDR3 protein: SASLAGGAGYT
V gene: TRBV4-1; J gene: TRBJ1-1; CDR3 length: 13; CDR3 protein: ASSLEARFGTEAF
V gene: TRBV11-2; J gene: TRBJ1-2; CDR3 length: 10; CDR3 protein: AINGQGHGYT
V gene: TRBV25-1; J gene: TRBJ2-4; CDR3 length: 10; CDR3 protein: ATQGEKNIQY
V gene: TRBV9; J gene: TRBJ1-4; CDR3 length: 13; CDR3 protein: ASSFTGDEYEKLF
V gene: TRBV7-9; J gene: TRBJ1-1; CDR3 length: 16; CDR3 protein: ASSPVPKMGGMNTEAF
V gene: TRBV27; J gene: TRBJ2-3; CDR3 length: 7; CDR3 protein: ASAGTQY
V gene: TRBV3-1/TRBV3-2; J gene: TRBJ1-1; CDR3 length: 12; CDR3 protein: ASSHLQGDTEAF
V gene: TRBV5-1; J gene: TRBJ2-7; CDR3 length: 14; CDR3 protein: ASSTGGTGAMYEQY
V gene: TRBV28; J gene: TRBJ2-1; CDR3 length: 10; CDR3 protein: ASSPLTNEQF
V gene: TRBV7-2; J gene: TRBJ1-3; CDR3 length: 14; CDR3 protein: ASSGTALGSGNTIY